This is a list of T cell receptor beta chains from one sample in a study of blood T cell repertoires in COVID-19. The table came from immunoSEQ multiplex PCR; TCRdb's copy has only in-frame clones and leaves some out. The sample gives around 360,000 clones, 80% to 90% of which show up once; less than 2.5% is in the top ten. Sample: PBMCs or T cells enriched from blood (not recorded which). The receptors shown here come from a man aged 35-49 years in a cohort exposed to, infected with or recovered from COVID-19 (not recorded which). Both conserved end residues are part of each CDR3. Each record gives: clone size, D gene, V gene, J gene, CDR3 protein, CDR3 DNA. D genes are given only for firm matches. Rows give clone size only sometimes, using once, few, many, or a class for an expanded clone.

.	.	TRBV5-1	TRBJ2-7	CASSLNGGGPYEQYF	TGCGCCAGCAGCTTGAATGGGGGAGGCCCCTACGAGCAGTACTTC
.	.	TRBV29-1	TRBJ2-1	CSVDLSSYNEQFF	TGCAGCGTTGACTTGAGCTCCTACAATGAGCAGTTCTTC
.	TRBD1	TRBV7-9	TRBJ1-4	CASSSGQTATNEKLFF	TGTGCCAGCAGCTCGGGACAGACTGCAACTAATGAAAAACTGTTTTTT
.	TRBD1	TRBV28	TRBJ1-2	CASSLAPTGGRGYTF	TGTGCCAGCAGTTTAGCTCCAACAGGGGGCAGGGGCTACACCTTC
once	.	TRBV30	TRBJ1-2	CAWSVPKGEGYGYTF	TGTGCCTGGAGTGTACCTAAAGGAGAAGGCTATGGCTACACCTTC
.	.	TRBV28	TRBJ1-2	CASRGRANYGYTF	TGTGCCAGCAGGGGCAGAGCTAACTATGGCTACACCTTC
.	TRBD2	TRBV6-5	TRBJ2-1	CASSPLLAGKNEQFF	TGTGCCAGCAGCCCCCTACTAGCGGGAAAGAATGAGCAGTTCTTC
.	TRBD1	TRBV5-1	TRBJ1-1	CASSSGTANTEAFF	TGCGCCAGCAGCTCTGGGACAGCGAACACTGAAGCTTTCTTT
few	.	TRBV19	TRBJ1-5	CASSRTQGYQPQHF	TGTGCCAGTAGTAGAACGCAGGGTTATCAGCCCCAGCATTTT
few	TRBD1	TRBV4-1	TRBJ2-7	CASSPDRPPYEQYF	TGCGCCAGCAGCCCGGACAGGCCTCCCTACGAGCAGTACTTC
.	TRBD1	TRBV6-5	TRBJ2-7	CASSYSFGQGYEQYF	TGTGCCAGCAGTTACTCGTTTGGACAGGGATACGAGCAGTACTTC
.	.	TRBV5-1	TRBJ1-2	CASSLGDRSYGYTF	TGCGCCAGCAGCTTGGGAGACAGGTCCTATGGCTACACCTTC
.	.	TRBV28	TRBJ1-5	CASSLSSLSQPQHF	TGTGCCAGCAGTTTGTCGAGCTTGAGTCAGCCCCAGCATTTT
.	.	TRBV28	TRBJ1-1	CASSPAPRATEAFF	TGTGCCAGCAGCCCCGCCCCCCGAGCCACTGAAGCTTTCTTT
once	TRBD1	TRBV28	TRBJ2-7	CASSLLPGGYEQYF	TGTGCCAGCAGTTTACTTCCAGGGGGCTACGAGCAGTACTTC
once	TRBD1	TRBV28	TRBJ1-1	CASSPGTGFPEAFF	TGTGCCAGCAGTCCTGGGACAGGGTTCCCTGAAGCTTTCTTT
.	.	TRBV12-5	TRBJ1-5	CASGTGNNQPQHF	TGTGCTAGTGGCACAGGTAACAATCAGCCCCAGCATTTT
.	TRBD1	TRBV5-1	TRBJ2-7	CASSFPLDRDTHEQYF	TGCGCCAGCAGCTTTCCCTTGGACAGGGACACCCACGAGCAGTACTTC
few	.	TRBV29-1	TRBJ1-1	CSVIRGRNTEAFF	TGCAGTGTAATCAGAGGGAGGAACACTGAAGCTTTCTTT
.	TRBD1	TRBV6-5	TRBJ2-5	CASRGTGGIGETQYF	TGTGCCAGCAGGGGGACAGGGGGAATCGGAGAGACCCAGTACTTC
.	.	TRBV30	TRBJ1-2	CAWSTGIYGYTF	TGTGCCTGGAGTACAGGGATTTATGGCTACACCTTC
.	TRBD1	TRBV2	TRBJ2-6	CASSARTGVSGANVLTF	TGTGCCAGCAGTGCACGGACAGGGGTCTCTGGGGCCAACGTCCTGACTTTC
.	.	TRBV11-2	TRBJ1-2	CASSLVGAEYANYGYTF	TGTGCCAGCAGCTTGGTAGGGGCAGAGTACGCTAACTATGGCTACACCTTC
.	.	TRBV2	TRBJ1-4	CASSDRGEKLFF	TGTGCCAGCAGTGACAGGGGTGAAAAACTGTTTTTT
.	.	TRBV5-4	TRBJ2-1	CASTVGVNNEQFF	TGTGCCAGCACCGTCGGGGTTAACAATGAGCAGTTCTTC
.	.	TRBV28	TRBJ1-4	CASSRQWEKLFF	TGTGCCAGCAGTCGACAGTGGGAAAAACTGTTTTTT
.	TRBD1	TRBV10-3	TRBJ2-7	CAITLGQGSDEQYF	TGTGCCATCACACTCGGACAGGGGTCTGACGAGCAGTACTTC
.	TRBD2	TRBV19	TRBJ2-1	CASSIASGSSYNEQFF	TGTGCCAGTAGTATAGCTAGCGGGAGCTCCTACAATGAGCAGTTCTTC
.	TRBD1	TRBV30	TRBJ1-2	CAWLRDREGYTF	TGTGCCTGGCTCCGGGACAGAGAAGGCTACACCTTC
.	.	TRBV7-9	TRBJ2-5	CASSLLEREQETQYF	TGTGCCAGCAGCTTACTAGAACGGGAGCAAGAGACCCAGTACTTC
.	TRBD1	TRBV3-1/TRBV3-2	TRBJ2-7	CASSVGQGLYEQYF	TGTGCCAGCAGCGTCGGACAGGGGTTGTACGAGCAGTACTTC
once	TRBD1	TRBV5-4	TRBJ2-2	CASSLQGANTGELFF	TGTGCCAGCAGCTTGCAGGGGGCGAACACCGGGGAGCTGTTTTTT
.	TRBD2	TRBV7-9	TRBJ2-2	CASSLRTSGRNTGELFF	TGTGCCAGCAGCTTAAGGACTAGCGGGAGGAACACCGGGGAGCTGTTTTTT
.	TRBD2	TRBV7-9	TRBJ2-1	CASSLPDQAGIGAYNEQFF	TGTGCCAGCAGCTTACCCGACCAAGCGGGGATTGGGGCTTACAATGAGCAGTTCTTC
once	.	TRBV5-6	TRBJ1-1	CASSLGMAGNTEAFF	TGTGCCAGCAGCTTGGGGATGGCGGGGAACACTGAAGCTTTCTTT
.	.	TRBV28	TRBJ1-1	CASRTGTPNTEAFF	TGTGCCAGCAGAACCGGGACACCGAACACTGAAGCTTTCTTT
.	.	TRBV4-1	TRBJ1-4	CASSGATTNEKLFF	TGCGCCAGCAGCGGGGCCACAACTAATGAAAAACTGTTTTTT
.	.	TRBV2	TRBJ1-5	CASRGQGGRQPQHF	TGTGCCAGCAGGGGGCAGGGAGGGCGTCAGCCCCAGCATTTT
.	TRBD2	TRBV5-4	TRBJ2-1	CASSSGLGGNEQFF	TGTGCCAGCAGTTCTGGACTAGGAGGCAATGAGCAGTTCTTC
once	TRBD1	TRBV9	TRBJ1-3	CASSPRTGARGNTIYF	TGTGCCAGCAGCCCCAGGACAGGGGCTAGGGGAAACACCATATATTTT
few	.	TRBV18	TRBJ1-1	CASSPPQTPYTEAFF	TGTGCCAGCTCACCACCTCAGACACCGTACACTGAAGCTTTCTTT
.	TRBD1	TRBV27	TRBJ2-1	CASSKRDRGAYNEQFF	TGTGCCAGCAGTAAGAGAGACAGGGGGGCCTACAATGAGCAGTTCTTC
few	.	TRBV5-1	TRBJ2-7	CASSLGWQGYEQYF	TGCGCCAGCAGCTTGGGTTGGCAGGGCTACGAGCAGTACTTC
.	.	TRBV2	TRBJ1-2	CASSELWGVRSGYTF	TGTGCCAGCAGTGAACTATGGGGCGTACGGTCTGGCTACACCTTC
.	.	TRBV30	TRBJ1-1	CAWTPKSVNTEAFF	TGTGCCTGGACCCCTAAGTCCGTGAACACTGAAGCTTTCTTT
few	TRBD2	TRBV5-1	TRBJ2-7	CASSLQAPSGSSYEQYF	TGCGCCAGCAGCTTGCAGGCTCCTAGCGGTAGCTCCTACGAGCAGTACTTC
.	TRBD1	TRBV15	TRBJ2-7	CATSREGGQNEQYF	TGTGCCACCAGCAGAGAAGGGGGCCAGAACGAGCAGTACTTC
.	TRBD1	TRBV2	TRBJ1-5	CASTRDRGLQPQHF	TGTGCCAGCACCCGGGACAGGGGGCTTCAGCCCCAGCATTTT
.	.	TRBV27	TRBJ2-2	CASSYRRNTGELFF	TGTGCCAGCAGTTACAGGCGGAACACCGGGGAGCTGTTTTTT
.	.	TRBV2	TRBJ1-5	CASMGRESNQPQHF	TGTGCCAGCATGGGCAGGGAAAGCAATCAGCCCCAGCATTTT
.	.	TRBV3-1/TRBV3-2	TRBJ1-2	CASSQRGGGGYTF	TGTGCCAGCAGCCAGAGAGGGGGTGGTGGCTACACCTTC
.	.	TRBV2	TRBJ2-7	CASSVSGLPYEQYF	TGTGCCAGCAGTGTTTCGGGTTTGCCCTACGAGCAGTACTTC
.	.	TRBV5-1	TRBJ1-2	CASSLEIRANYGYTF	TGCGCCAGCAGCTTGGAAATCAGGGCTAACTATGGCTACACCTTC
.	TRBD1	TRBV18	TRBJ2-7	CASSPPGTVYYEQYF	TGTGCCAGCTCACCACCCGGGACAGTATACTACGAGCAGTACTTC
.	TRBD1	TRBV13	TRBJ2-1	CASSIRDRGYNEQFF	TGTGCCAGCAGCATCAGGGACAGGGGGTACAATGAGCAGTTCTTC
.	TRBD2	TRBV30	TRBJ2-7	CAWGTSGPEGEQYF	TGTGCCTGGGGGACTAGCGGACCGGAGGGCGAGCAGTACTTC
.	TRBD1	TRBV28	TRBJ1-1	CASTITGQGTGDTEAFF	TGTGCCAGCACCATTACGGGACAGGGCACTGGGGACACTGAAGCTTTCTTT
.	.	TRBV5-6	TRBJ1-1	CASSLLRAEAFF	TGTGCCAGCAGCTTGCTCCGGGCTGAAGCTTTCTTT
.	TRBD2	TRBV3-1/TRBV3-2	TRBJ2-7	CASSPGLGAYEQYF	TGTGCCAGCAGCCCCGGACTAGGGGCCTACGAGCAGTACTTC
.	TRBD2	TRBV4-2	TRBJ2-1	CASSQEAGSSYNEQFF	TGTGCCAGCAGCCAAGAAGCGGGATCCTCCTACAATGAGCAGTTCTTC